This TCR beta chain was retrieved from a study of cytotoxic CD8 clonotypes in ibrutinib-treated CLL. Study observations and caveats: Before falling back toward baseline at progression, clonality had risen at the time of ibrutinib response.

CDR1 is MNHEY and CDR2 is SVGAGI in the germline V gene. This CDR3 comprises 15 residues. The V end lost 7 bases, the J end lost 0 bases, and 15 bases lay between the germline ends. Turning to this clone: Its antigen is not known.

Approximately 2.2 micrograms of genomic DNA from cryopreserved PBMCs went into TCR beta libraries. The table came from immunoSEQ multiplex PCR; TCRdb's copy has only in-frame clones and leaves some out. The sample has approximately 130,000 clones, roughly 80% seen once. This clonotype was obtained from a human donor with chronic lymphocytic leukemia. The chain links TRBV6-5 to TRBJ1-2; the D gene is possibly TRBD1 (6 bases). The sequences come from PBMCs, collected after 24 months of ibrutinib treatment. The CDR3 is CASTAQGVPNYGYTF. The CDR3 coding sequence is TGTGCCAGCACTGCACAGGGAGTACCTAACTATGGCTACACCTTC.